This is a list of T cell receptor beta chains from one sample in a study of T-cell memory formation after mild COVID-19. In TCRdb, the 5' RACE reads were re-called with MiXCR into one record per CDR3 protein. The profile shows under 150,000 distinct CDR3 sequences, over 20% of them singletons. Specimen: PBMCs or a T cell subset sorted from them (not recorded which). Receptors originate from a man aged 18-30 years who had mild COVID-19 (a few samples of this study predate the infection). Cell type and time point are not known. Both conserved end residues are part of each CDR3. A D gene is named only where the DNA matches it firmly. Expanded clones get a size class; other rows say once, few or many, or leave the size out.

V	J	D	size	CDR3	DNA
TRBV7-9	TRBJ1-2	.	few	CASSFGFSTYGYTF	TGTGCCAGCAGCTTCGGCTTTTCGACCTATGGCTACACCTTC
TRBV7-2	TRBJ2-2	TRBD1	few	CASKRSTGDTGELFF	TGTGCCAGCAAGCGGTCGACAGGGGACACCGGGGAGCTGTTTTTT
TRBV12-3/TRBV12-4	TRBJ1-1	TRBD1	few	CASTLPQPGGISAFF	TGTGCCAGCACCCTGCCTCAACCAGGGGGTATTTCAGCTTTCTTT
TRBV29-1	TRBJ2-7	.	.	CSVEHGGEQYF	TGCAGCGTTGAACATGGTGGCGAGCAGTACTTC
TRBV4-2	TRBJ1-2	.	few	CASSPLTLYGYTF	TGTGCCAGCAGCCCCTTAACCCTCTATGGCTACACCTTC
TRBV7-9	TRBJ2-7	.	.	CASSRTGFPYEQYF	TGTGCCAGCAGCAGAACAGGTTTTCCCTACGAGCAGTACTTC
TRBV20-1	TRBJ2-1	TRBD1	few	CSARDETGSSYNEQFF	TGCAGTGCTAGAGACGAGACAGGGAGCTCCTACAATGAGCAGTTCTTC
TRBV5-1	TRBJ2-1	.	few	CASSPTYGTLTVGNEQFF	TGCGCCAGCAGCCCCACATATGGGACCCTAACGGTAGGCAATGAGCAGTTCTTC
TRBV10-3	TRBJ2-7	.	.	CAISENRDSSLYEQYF	TGTGCCATCAGTGAGAATCGGGACTCCTCTTTGTACGAGCAGTACTTC
TRBV4-3	TRBJ1-1	.	.	CASSQDLLGSGEAFF	TGCGCCAGCAGCCAAGATCTGTTAGGGTCGGGTGAAGCTTTCTTT
TRBV27	TRBJ2-3	TRBD2	once	CASSLTGGIYGDTQYF	TGTGCCAGCAGTTTGACGGGGGGGATCTATGGAGATACGCAGTATTTT
TRBV12-3/TRBV12-4	TRBJ1-5	.	.	CASSLSDSSNQPQHF	TGTGCCAGCAGTTTATCGGACAGTAGCAATCAGCCCCAGCATTTT
TRBV19	TRBJ2-3	.	few	CASSITSGRSTDTQYF	TGTGCCAGTAGTATAACGTCTGGCAGGAGCACAGATACGCAGTATTTT
TRBV15	TRBJ1-2	.	.	CATSLPSGPTVGYTF	TGTGCCACCAGCTTACCCTCCGGGCCGACGGTGGGCTACACCTTC
TRBV9	TRBJ2-5	.	.	CASSVGRTGTRKETQYF	TGTGCCAGCAGCGTAGGCCGCACCGGGACCAGGAAAGAGACCCAGTACTTC
TRBV19	TRBJ1-5	TRBD1	few	CAGSGTGGNQPQHF	TGTGCCGGATCCGGGACAGGGGGCAATCAGCCCCAGCATTTT
TRBV4-1	TRBJ2-7	TRBD1	.	CASSQGGQAAYEQYF	TGCGCCAGCAGCCAAGGGGGACAGGCAGCTTACGAGCAGTACTTC
TRBV9	TRBJ2-3	.	few	CASSVGSPDTQYF	TGTGCCAGCAGCGTAGGAAGCCCAGATACGCAGTATTTT
TRBV12-3/TRBV12-4	TRBJ2-5	.	few	CASSLSAWETQYF	TGTGCCAGCAGTTTATCGGCGTGGGAGACCCAGTACTTC
TRBV4-2	TRBJ2-3	.	few	CASSQRGVGELTTDTQYF	TGTGCCAGCAGCCAGAGAGGTGTGGGGGAGCTTACCACAGATACGCAGTATTTT
TRBV4-3	TRBJ1-6	.	few	CASSPALARNDLIAAYNSPLHF	TGCGCCAGCAGCCCCGCCTTGGCCAGAAACGACCTCATAGCGGCCTATAATTCACCCCTCCACTTT
TRBV12-3/TRBV12-4	TRBJ1-2	.	.	CASSSLSRAPYGYTF	TGTGCCAGCAGTTCCCTCTCACGGGCGCCCTATGGCTACACCTTC
TRBV15	TRBJ2-1	.	.	CATSRDTRGNEQFF	TGTGCCACCAGCAGAGATACGAGGGGAAATGAGCAGTTCTTC